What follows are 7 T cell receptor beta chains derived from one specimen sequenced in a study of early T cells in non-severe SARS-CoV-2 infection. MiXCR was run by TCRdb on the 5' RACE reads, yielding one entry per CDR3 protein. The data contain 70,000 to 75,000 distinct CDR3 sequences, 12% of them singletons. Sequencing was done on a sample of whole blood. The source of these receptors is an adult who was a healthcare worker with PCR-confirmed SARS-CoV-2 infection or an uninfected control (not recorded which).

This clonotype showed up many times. The chain's CDR3 is CASSLPGQGGYGYTF. The DNA for the CDR3 is TGTGCCAGCAGTTTACCGGGACAGGGAGGCTATGGCTACACCTTC. The V gene is TRBV28, the J gene TRBJ1-2; TRBD1 aligns across 9 bases. The germline CDR1 and CDR2 sequences are MDHEN and SYDVKM. CDR3 size: 15 residues. J lost 4 bases, V lost 2 bases, and 5 bases had no gene match.

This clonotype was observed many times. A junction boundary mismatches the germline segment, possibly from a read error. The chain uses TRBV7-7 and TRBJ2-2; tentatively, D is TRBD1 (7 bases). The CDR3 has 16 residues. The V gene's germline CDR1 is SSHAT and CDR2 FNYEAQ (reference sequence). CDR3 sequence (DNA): TGTGCCAGCAGCCCCGAGAAAGTGCGAGGGGGCGGGGAGCTGCTTTTT. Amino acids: CASSPEKVRGGGELLF. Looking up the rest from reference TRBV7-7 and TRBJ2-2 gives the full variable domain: GAGVSQSPRYKVTKRGQDVTLRCDPISSHATLYWYQQALGQGPEFLTYFNYEAQPDKSGLPSDRFSAERPEGSISTLTIQRTEQRDSAMYRCASSPEKVRGGGELLFGEGSRLTVL.

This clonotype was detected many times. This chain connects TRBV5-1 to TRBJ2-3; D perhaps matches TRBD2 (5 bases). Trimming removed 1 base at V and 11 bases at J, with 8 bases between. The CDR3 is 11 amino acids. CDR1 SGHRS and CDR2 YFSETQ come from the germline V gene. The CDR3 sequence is CASSLQRRQYF. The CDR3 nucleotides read TGCGCCAGCAGCTTGCAGCGGCGGCAGTATTTT.

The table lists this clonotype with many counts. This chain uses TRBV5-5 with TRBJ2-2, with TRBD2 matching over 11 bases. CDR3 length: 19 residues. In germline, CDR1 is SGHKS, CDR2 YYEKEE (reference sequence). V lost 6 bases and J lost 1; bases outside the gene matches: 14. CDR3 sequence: CASITASGLAEKNTGELFF. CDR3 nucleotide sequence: TGTGCCAGCATCACCGCCTCGGGACTAGCGGAGAAGAACACCGGGGAGCTGTTTTTT.

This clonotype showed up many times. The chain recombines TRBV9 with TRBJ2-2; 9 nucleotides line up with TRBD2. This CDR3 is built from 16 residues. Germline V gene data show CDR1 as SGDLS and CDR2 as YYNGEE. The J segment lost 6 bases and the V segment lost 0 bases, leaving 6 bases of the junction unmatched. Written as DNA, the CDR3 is TGTGCCAGCAGCGTAGTCGGGACTAGCAGATCCGGGGAGCTGTTTTTT. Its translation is CASSVVGTSRSGELFF.

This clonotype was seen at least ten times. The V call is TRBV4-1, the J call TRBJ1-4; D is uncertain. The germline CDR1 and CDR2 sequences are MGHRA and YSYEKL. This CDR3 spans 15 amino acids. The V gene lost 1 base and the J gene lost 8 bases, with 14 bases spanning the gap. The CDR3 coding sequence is TGCGCCAGCAGCCAAGGGAGGCGGGAGGAAGAAAAACTGTTTTTT. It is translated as CASSQGRREEEKLFF.

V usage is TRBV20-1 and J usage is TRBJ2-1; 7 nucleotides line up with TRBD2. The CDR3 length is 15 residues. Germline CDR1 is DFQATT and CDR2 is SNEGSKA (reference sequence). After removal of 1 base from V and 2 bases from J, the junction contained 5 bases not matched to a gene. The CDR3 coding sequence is TGCAGTGCTAGAGTGGGCGGGGGTCCCTACAATGAGCAGTTCTTC. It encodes CSARVGGGPYNEQFF.